The present entry profiles one T cell receptor beta chain with its context. The antigen remains unidentified. This sample was included in a study of cytomegalovirus exposure and HLA in healthy donors. Every donor was a healthy person donating bone marrow. PCR primers comprised 60 Vbeta and 13 Jbeta primers. Generated by immunoSEQ multiplex PCR, the TCRdb table keeps only in-frame clones and is missing some. The data hold roughly 100,000 clones, with 63% observed a single time. Looked up from germline, CDR1 is SGHTA and CDR2 is FQGTGA. Trimming shortened V by 2 bases and J by 7 bases, and 12 bases separated the two germline ends. The CDR3 has 14 amino acids. Whole-study results and caveats: A later analysis reportedly found that, within productive TCRs, an Asian-associated ancestry cluster had fewer N-insertions than the mean observed across the approximately 700 donors.

The sample taken for sequencing was PBMCs. The gene calls are TRBV7-3 and TRBJ2-1; maybe TRBD1 (6 bases). The sequence derives from a human donor in good health. This CDR3 is CASSLARGKNEQFF. The CDR3 DNA reads TGTGCCAGCAGCTTAGCAAGGGGGAAGAATGAGCAGTTCTTC.